These 14 T cell receptor beta chains share one sample of origin, sequenced in a study of cytomegalovirus exposure and HLA in healthy donors. The data were produced by immunoSEQ multiplex PCR, yet TCRdb's version contains in-frame clones alone and is incomplete. The data show about 280,000 clones, roughly 90% seen once. Source material: PBMCs. Receptors were obtained from a woman aged 18-30 years in good health and CMV-seronegative.

A single count supports this clone. The gene calls are TRBV29-1 and TRBJ2-2; 10 nucleotides agree with TRBD1. Germline values: CDR1 SQVTM, CDR2 ANQGSEA. The CDR3 is 15 amino acids. For the CDR3, the DNA is TGCAGTGGGGGTCGGGACAGGGGTTCCACCGGGGAGCTGTTTTTT. Translated, it gives CSGGRDRGSTGELFF.

The CDR3 bases are TGCGCCAGCAGACGTACTAGCGTTTTCACCGGGGAGCTGTTTTTT. It is translated as CASRRTSVFTGELFF. This chain joins TRBV5-1 and TRBJ2-2; 7 bases are shared with TRBD2. CDR3 length equals 15 residues. Germline V gene sequence: CDR1 SGHRS, CDR2 YFSETQ. With V trimmed by 5 bases and J by 4 bases, 8 bases remained unmatched.

The genes are TRBV28 and TRBJ2-6; no clear D gene. Deletions cut 7 bases from V and 2 bases from J, with 6 bases between. The germline gives CDR1 MDHEN, CDR2 SYDVKM. There are 13 residues in the CDR3. This chain's CDR3 is CASNLAGANVLTF. DNA of the CDR3: TGTGCCAGCAATCTTGCTGGGGCCAACGTCCTGACTTTC.

V usage is TRBV28 and J usage is TRBJ2-5; 10 bases agree with TRBD2. The germline V gene has CDR1 MDHEN and CDR2 SYDVKM. The CDR3 is made up of 15 amino acids. The V segment lost 4 bases and the J segment 5 bases; nucleotides outside the gene matches: 7. DNA for the CDR3: TGTGCCAGCAGTTCTATGCTAGCGGGAGAGGAGACCCAGTACTTC. The encoded protein is CASSSMLAGEETQYF.

This sequence joins TRBV28 and TRBJ1-2; tentatively, D is TRBD1 (5 bases). Germline-derived CDR1 and CDR2 are MDHEN and SYDVKM. This CDR3 contains 14 residues. Deletions cut 8 bases from V and 0 bases from J, with 13 bases between. The CDR3, as DNA: TGTGCCAGCCAGTGGGGCAGAGCTAACTATGGCTACACCTTC. Translating gives CASQWGRANYGYTF.

V gene TRBV30 combines with J gene TRBJ1-5; 7 bases map to TRBD1. The CDR3 covers 14 residues. V gave up 3 bases and J gave up 3 bases; unmatched junction bases: 5. Germline lookup yields CDR1 GTSNPN and CDR2 SVGIG (reference sequence). This CDR3 is CAWSGTAPNQPQHF. CDR3 nucleotides: TGTGCCTGGAGCGGGACAGCCCCCAATCAGCCCCAGCATTTT.

The chain recombines TRBV2 with TRBJ1-1, with 8 bases matching TRBD1. This CDR3 is 12 amino acids long. Germline V CDR1 and CDR2: SNHLY, FYNNEI. The V and J ends lost 7 bases and 11 bases, in that order; junction bases with no gene match: 9. CDR3 sequence reads: CASKDQDRDAFF. CDR3 DNA sequence: TGTGCCAGCAAGGATCAGGACAGGGACGCTTTCTTT.

The chain uses TRBV28 and TRBJ2-1, with D tentatively TRBD1 (5 bases). Germline CDR1 reads MDHEN; CDR2 reads SYDVKM. The CDR3 has 14 residues. V lost 2 bases and J 2 bases, leaving 7 bases between the germline ends. CDR3 DNA sequence: TGTGCCAGCAGTTTACAGGGCGCCTACAATGAGCAGTTCTTC. The encoded protein is CASSLQGAYNEQFF.

CDR3 protein: CASSLSSLWNTGELFF. The CDR3 DNA reads as TGTGCCAGCAGCTTATCCAGTCTGTGGAACACCGGGGAGCTGTTTTTT. The rearrangement uses TRBV7-2 and TRBJ2-2; D unresolved. V was trimmed by 2 bases and J by 1 base, leaving 11 bases between them. The CDR3 consists of 16 residues. CDR1 is SGHTA, CDR2 FQGNSA, per germline.

The J gene is TRBJ2-6, the V gene TRBV5-1, with a possible D match to TRBD2 (6 bases). This CDR3 contains 16 residues. Trimming took off 4 bases at V and 1 base at J, with 12 bases between the two ends. Germline V lookup: CDR1 SGHRS, CDR2 YFSETQ. CDR3 in DNA: TGCGCCAGCAGCCCGGTTGGGGGGTCTGGGGCCAACGTCCTGACTTTC. Protein sequence: CASSPVGGSGANVLTF.

In this sample, this clone turned up once. J is TRBJ2-1 and V is TRBV9, with TRBD2 matching 8 bases. Trimming at V came to 0 bases and at J to 3 bases, leaving 2 bases not matched to a gene. This CDR3 has 15 residues. Germline values: CDR1 SGDLS, CDR2 YYNGEE. The CDR3 loop reads CASSVGSGGYNEQFF. The CDR3 DNA reads TGTGCCAGCAGCGTAGGCAGCGGGGGCTACAATGAGCAGTTCTTC.

Written as DNA, the CDR3 is TGCGCCAGCAGCCAAGAGGTCGGGACTAGCGGGTACGAGCAGTACTTC. It yields the protein CASSQEVGTSGYEQYF. The rearrangement links TRBV4-1 to TRBJ2-7; the match to TRBD2 covers 12 bases. J lost 4 bases, V lost 0 bases, and 4 bases had no gene match. This CDR3 is built from 16 residues. Germline CDR1 reads MGHRA; CDR2 reads YSYEKL.

The chain uses TRBV7-8 and TRBJ2-3; 9 bases map to TRBD2. Germline values: CDR1 SGHVS, CDR2 FQNEAQ. V gave up 0 bases and J gave up 4 bases; unmatched junction bases: 8. This CDR3 has 17 residues. The CDR3, as DNA: TGTGCCAGCAGCTTAGCTGAGGCGGGAGGGATGGCAGATACGCAGTATTTT. Translation: CASSLAEAGGMADTQYF.

The genes are TRBV25-1 and TRBJ2-6; a possible D gene is TRBD1 (6 bases). V was cut by 1 base and J by 0 bases, with 10 bases left in between. This CDR3 contains 17 residues. Germline CDR1 is MGHDK and CDR2 is SYGVNS. In DNA form, the CDR3 reads TGTGCCAGCAGTGAATCCACAGGGCCCTCTGGGGCCAACGTCCTGACTTTC. It is translated as CASSESTGPSGANVLTF.